This TCR beta chain was sequenced in a study of cytomegalovirus exposure and HLA in healthy donors (dated by TCRdb to 2015 to 2018). Regarding the complete study: In an earlier analysis of 550 to 750 of the donors, less than 350 Gb of sequence data and about 110 million unique TCR beta sequences from about 190 million T cells were reported. Typing coverage differed by locus: A, B, C, DRB1 and DQB1 were typed in roughly 620-630 donors, DQA1 in roughly 510, DPA1 in roughly 590, and DPB1 in 400 to 480. All discovery cohort repertoires had been generated on a single sequencing platform. A later genetic analysis took genome-wide SNP genotypes for about three fifths of the roughly 670 donors and used that subset as a discovery cohort. The study was designed to test whether signatures of past pathogen exposure could be identified by cataloging public T cell receptors. Of the roughly 400 genotyped donors, approximately 82% fell in the genetic ancestry cluster associated with self-reported Caucasian donors. A separate validation cohort of 90 to 150 different subjects was used in addition to the roughly 670-subject first cohort. The study combined high-throughput TCR immunosequencing, statistical association of individual TCRs with disease status, and machine learning to predict cytomegalovirus infection status. A few DR-DQ haplotypes were treated as single units for association and clustering because of strong linkage in the cohort. An early release covering roughly 580 HLA-typed donors comprised about 290 gigabases of sequencing data and some 79 million unique TCR sequences. Among 300 to 450 genotyped donors of the cohort, an average of about 240,000 unique TCR beta nucleotide sequences were sequenced per donor, 15% to 20% of them non-productive. In the later analysis, no new phenotypic data were used to find candidate immune exposures; instead, reliance was placed on TCR beta sequences and their occurrence across donors. The study used immunosequencing to profile the T cell repertoires of under 700 subjects and linked those repertoires to cytomegalovirus serostatus. A later analysis re-analyzed previously published TCR beta repertoires from roughly 630 donors and added high-resolution HLA genotyping to study TCR occurrence patterns. Donor age, sex, ethnicity and CMV serostatus were compiled alongside the repertoire data. Both class I and class II loci were covered by HLA typing, at four-digit resolution. An earlier analysis of around 540 of the donors applied high-throughput TCR beta sequencing to assess whether each TCR beta V gene segment acted as functional or pseudogenic.

Clipping removes 3 bases from V and 7 bases from J, with 11 as the unmatched junction base count. The CDR3 covers 15 residues, taking in both the cysteine and the phenylalanine. Of the read, only the CDR3 DNA is kept; its 45 bases are in frame from base 1. CDR1 and CDR2 (MGHRA, YSYEKL) derive from the germline V gene. The protocol used for the library was the immunoSEQ multiplex PCR assay. The multiplex PCR relied on a mix of 60 forward primers for TCR Vbeta segments and 13 reverse primers for TCR Jbeta segments. The CDR3 region of rearranged TCR beta genes was amplified from genomic DNA by a multiplex PCR assay. The Illumina HiSeq System was used to sequence the amplified TCR beta libraries as 87-base-pair reads. The authors processed their data as follows. A later analysis counted 65 million to 90 million unique TCR beta chains across the 550 to 800 repertoires, and some 11 million of these chains were shared by at least two donors. Raw reads were error-corrected and collapsed into unique sequences with a nearest-neighbor algorithm that merged closely related sequences to remove PCR and sequencing errors. Alignment of CDR3 sequences to IMGT reference sequences was used to assign V, D and J gene segments. Each retained sequence needed at least a six-nucleotide match to both a V gene segment and a J gene segment. Rearrangements were classified as productive when the CDR3 lacked stop codons and remained in frame with V and J, and all other rearrangements were classified as non-productive. CDR3 was defined according to IMGT convention as the region running from the second conserved V-encoded cysteine to the conserved J-encoded phenylalanine. Sequences without an unambiguous match to a single V gene segment were excluded from the earlier analysis of 450 to 750 of the donors. In an earlier analysis of several hundred of the donors, V segments were called functional above 56.7% productive rearrangements and were called segregating when the between-donor standard deviation exceeded 5%. A statistical classification framework was built to diagnose cytomegalovirus status from the catalog of TCR beta chain sequences. In a later analysis, V and J genes were assigned by comparing TCR nucleotide sequences against IMGT/GENE-DB human TR gene sequences. In a later analysis, CDR3 sequences and most-parsimonious VDJ recombination scenarios were assigned using the TCRdist pipeline. A later analysis defined each TCR beta chain by its CDR3 amino acid sequence plus V-gene family, and excluded reads lacking a unique V-gene family. To address suspected cross-contamination and a sequencing artifact, a later analysis removed approximately 600 highly shared, low-generation-probability nucleotide sequences. In a later analysis, a clonal expansion index was calculated for each public chain from normalized within-repertoire ranks of inferred template counts. Generation probabilities in a later analysis came from a VDJ recombination model fitted to out-of-frame rearrangements, and those results were checked against IGoR. In a later analysis, TCR-TCR, TCR-HLA and TCR-CMV co-occurrence was scored with hypergeometric tests, and a repertoire-size bias correction was applied to TCR pairs. False discovery rates were estimated in a later analysis by permuting HLA or CMV assignments 20 times. In a later analysis, co-occurring TCRs were grouped with DBSCAN, and TCRdist sequence similarity was added when clustering was performed within HLA-allele-positive subsets. Co-occurrence clustering excluded repertoires with fewer than 30,000 or more than 120,000 public chains, plus five with anomalous nucleotide sharing. The table was pulled from immuneACCESS by TCRdb, which kept in-frame rearrangements only. Such tables lose some clones; where checked, under half of the loss comes from unresolved V genes, and the rest has no known cause. That table gives V, J and clone size, and the DNA gave D and trimming. The sample profile shows roughly 99,000 clones; approximately 73% of them were found once. The ten most abundant clones make up 7.8% of the sample.

The cohort comprised fewer than 700 healthy bone marrow donors. Cohort members were all nominally healthy when sampled, although unrecorded immune exposures were likely present. The donor tested CMV seronegative, placing the donor among the 350 or so seronegative members of the cohort. Every donor gave a peripheral blood sample, and the peripheral blood mononuclear cells from that sample were used for TCR beta sequencing. The Qiagen DNeasy Blood Extraction Kit was used to extract genomic DNA from the blood cell samples. On the study overall, not on this receptor specifically: Because some donors lacked HLA typing at each locus, the association tests relied only on the typed subset. Cytomegalovirus status was reported to be diagnosed by the classifier with high specificity and sensitivity in both the original and validation cohorts. Sequencing depth was assumed to be roughly uniform across donors in the presence/absence analyses, though that assumption may not hold. The only immune exposure information available for the cohort was CMV serostatus. A cluster of highly shared sequence variants was judged likely to be a technical artifact of the sequencing pipeline. Most CMV-associated TCR beta chains appeared to be HLA-restricted in a later analysis, and the HLA associations seemed to be driven largely by CMV exposure. Linkage disequilibrium might explain the correlated functional status among segregating V segments, but an unknown experimental factor could not be ruled out. V-gene and J-gene trimming of TCR beta chains was associated with a missense DCLRE1C variant in a later genetic analysis, and the association was replicated in an independent cohort. According to the authors, the approach could potentially be generalized to other disease states and immunological phenotypes. Compared with the roughly 710-donor mean, donors in an Asian-associated ancestry cluster had fewer N-insertions in productive TCRs, according to a later genetic analysis. Because the 87-base-pair reads could not distinguish some IMGT-functional V segments, including TRBV6-2 and TRBV6-3, those segments were excluded. In vitro tests confirmed that three of the cytomegalovirus-associated TCR beta chains recognize cytomegalovirus antigens. Across donors, most TCR sequences were observed very rarely, whereas some public TCRs were present in many individuals. Specific HLA alleles were associated with 15,000 to 20,000 TCR beta sequences at a false discovery rate of 0.05 in a later analysis. The study gave a list of more than 150 TCR beta chains associated with cytomegalovirus. This cohort had only TCR beta chains sequenced, and the lack of alpha or paired-chain data limited which features could be detected. A later analysis found that HLA-associated TCR beta chains were more clonally expanded and had lower generation probabilities than equally common non-associated chains. Because counts were too low, around 17 rarely observed V segments, including chromosome 9 orphons, were left out of the earlier analysis of 587 of the donors. In a later analysis, several top co-occurrence clusters were reported to appear linked to parvovirus B19, influenza, CMV and Epstein-Barr virus. In a later analysis, TCR association rates were found to vary across HLA loci, with the most associated TCRs seen for DRB1 alleles and the fewest for HLA-C alleles. Strong co-occurrence of HLA alleles, especially DR and DQ, made assigning TCR associations to individual alleles difficult. In an earlier analysis of around 500 of the donors, most TCR beta V segments appeared in productive rearrangements about 87% or about 30% of the time, broadly matching IMGT annotations. A further reported finding was that TCR beta sequences accurately predicted the HLA-A and HLA-B alleles for most subjects in the first cohort.

This clone is a singleton in its sample. Its cognate antigen has yet to be identified. No base qualities exist here, and no much larger clone lies one base off it. The chain was built from TRBV4-1 and TRBJ2-7; TRBD2 lines up with 8 middle nucleotides. The sample consisted of PBMCs. This sequence was found in a man aged 25 to 45 in good health and CMV-seronegative. The DNA sequence is as follows: TGCGCCAGCAGCCAGGACTCTCGGGAGGGTCGGGAGCAGTACTTC. Translated, it gives CASSQDSREGREQYF.